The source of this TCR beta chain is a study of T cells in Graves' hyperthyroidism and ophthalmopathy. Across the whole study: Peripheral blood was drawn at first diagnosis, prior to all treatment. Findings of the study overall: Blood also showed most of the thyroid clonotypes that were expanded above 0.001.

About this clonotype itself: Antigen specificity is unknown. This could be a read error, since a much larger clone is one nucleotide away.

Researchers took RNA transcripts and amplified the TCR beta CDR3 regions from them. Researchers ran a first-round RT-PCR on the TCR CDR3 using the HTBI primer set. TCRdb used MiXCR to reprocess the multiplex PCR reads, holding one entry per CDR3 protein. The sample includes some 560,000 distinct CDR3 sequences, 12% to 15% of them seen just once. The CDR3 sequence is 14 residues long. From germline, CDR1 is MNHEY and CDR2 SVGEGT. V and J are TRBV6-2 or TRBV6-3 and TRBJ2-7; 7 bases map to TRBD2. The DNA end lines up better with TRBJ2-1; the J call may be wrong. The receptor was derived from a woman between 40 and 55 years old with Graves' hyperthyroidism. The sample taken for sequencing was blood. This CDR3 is CASSEEGLSYEQFF. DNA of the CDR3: TGTGCCAGTTCGGAGGAGGGACTAAGCTACGAGCAGTTCTTC.